This is a list of T cell receptor beta chains from one sample in a study of cytomegalovirus exposure and HLA in healthy donors. Assay: immunoSEQ multiplex PCR; the TCRdb copy retains only in-frame clones and omits some. The sample lists approximately 93,000 clones; 75% to 80% were seen once. The sample taken for sequencing was PBMCs. These receptor sequences come from a woman aged 40 to 55 in good health and CMV-seronegative. Each CDR3 is given with its conserved first and last residue. A D gene is named only where the DNA matches it firmly. Clone size is shown for a subset of rows, as once, few, many or a class of expanded clone.

J	V	size	D	DNA	CDR3
TRBJ1-5	TRBV6-5	NA	NA	TGTGCCAGCAGTAAGGGGCACGGGAGGCCCCAGCATTTT	CASSKGHGRPQHF
TRBJ2-7	TRBV13	NA	TRBD1	TGTGCCAGCAGCTTCAGGGGGCTGAACGAGCAGTACTTC	CASSFRGLNEQYF
TRBJ2-3	TRBV5-1	NA	TRBD2	TGCGCCAGCAGCTTCGGACTAGCGGGGACAGATACGCAGTATTTT	CASSFGLAGTDTQYF
TRBJ1-1	TRBV19	NA	NA	TGTGCCAGTATTTCCCACCACTTGGCCGCAGGGAACACTGAAGCTTTCTTT	CASISHHLAAGNTEAFF
TRBJ2-5	TRBV29-1	NA	NA	TGCAGACGTTATCCGAAAGGGGGGGCCCGCGAGACCCAGTACTTC	CRRYPKGGARETQYF
TRBJ2-7	TRBV7-2	NA	TRBD2	TGTGCCAGCAGAAATGGACTAGCGGGGCCGGTATACGAGCAGTACTTC	CASRNGLAGPVYEQYF
TRBJ2-1	TRBV30	NA	NA	TGTGCCGGGGAGGGGACATGGAAGTTCTTC	CAGEGTWKFF
TRBJ2-7	TRBV29-1	NA	TRBD2	TGCAGCGTTCGTGGGACTAGCGGAATCTACGAGCAGTACTTC	CSVRGTSGIYEQYF
TRBJ1-5	TRBV9	NA	NA	TGTGCCAGCAGCGTAGGAGGGAATAGCAATCAGCCCCAGCATTTT	CASSVGGNSNQPQHF
TRBJ1-4	TRBV28	NA	NA	TGTGCCAGCAGTTTATTACGGTTTAATGAAAAACTGTTTTTT	CASSLLRFNEKLFF
TRBJ2-3	TRBV30	once	NA	TGTGCCTGGAGTCGGTGGGGGCGGCCAGATACGCAGTATTTT	CAWSRWGRPDTQYF
TRBJ1-1	TRBV7-2	few	TRBD1	TGTGCCAGCAGCTTCCGGGACAGATACAACACTGAAGCTTTCTTT	CASSFRDRYNTEAFF
TRBJ1-1	TRBV19	NA	TRBD1	TGTGCCAGTAGTATAGCGGCAGGGGGCCTGAACACTGAAGCTTTCTTT	CASSIAAGGLNTEAFF
TRBJ1-5	TRBV2	NA	TRBD1	TGTGCCAGCAGTGCCACCACCGGGACAGGGGAACAGCCCCAGCATTTT	CASSATTGTGEQPQHF
TRBJ1-1	TRBV7-9	NA	NA	TGTGCCAGCAGCGATTCGGACAGAATGAACACTGAAGCTTTCTTT	CASSDSDRMNTEAFF
TRBJ1-1	TRBV9	NA	TRBD1	TGTGCCAGCAGCGTAGGTAAAGGGGACAGTGAAGCTTTCTTT	CASSVGKGDSEAFF
TRBJ1-6	TRBV4-2	few	NA	TGTGCCAGCAGCCAAGGGTCAGGGGCGCAAAATTCACCCCTCCACTTT	CASSQGSGAQNSPLHF
TRBJ2-3	TRBV7-9	NA	TRBD1	TGTGCCAGCAGCCGGGACAGAGCTTCTAGCACAGATACGCAGTATTTT	CASSRDRASSTDTQYF
TRBJ1-2	TRBV11-2	NA	NA	TGTGCCAGCAGCTACGACAGTAACTATGGCTACACCTTC	CASSYDSNYGYTF
TRBJ1-2	TRBV4-3	many	NA	TGCGCCAGCAGCCAAGATTGGGGGGGCGGCTACACCTTC	CASSQDWGGGYTF
TRBJ2-7	TRBV6-1	NA	TRBD2	TGTGCCAGCAGTGCAAGGACTAGCGGGGGTCTGTACGAGCAGTACTTC	CASSARTSGGLYEQYF
TRBJ2-3	TRBV25-1	NA	TRBD1	TGTGCCAGCAGTAGCGTTCCGGGACAGGGCACAGATACGCAGTATTTT	CASSSVPGQGTDTQYF
TRBJ2-5	TRBV7-2	NA	TRBD1	TGTGCCAGCAGACTGGACAGGGCCCAAGAGACCCAGTACTTC	CASRLDRAQETQYF
TRBJ2-5	TRBV29-1	few	TRBD2	TGCAGCGTTGTGCTAGCGGGGAGGCAAGAGACCCAGTACTTC	CSVVLAGRQETQYF
TRBJ1-1	TRBV6-1	many	NA	TGTGCCAGCAGCCTAACGAAGAACACTGAAGCTTTCTTT	CASSLTKNTEAFF
TRBJ1-2	TRBV4-2	NA	TRBD1	TGTGCCAGCAGCCCGGACAGGGACAGAGGTGGCTACACCTTC	CASSPDRDRGGYTF
TRBJ2-7	TRBV28	NA	NA	TGTGCCAGCAGTTTTGGGGCAGGTGGGCTAAGGGAGCAGTACTTC	CASSFGAGGLREQYF
TRBJ2-3	TRBV7-9	once	NA	TGTGCCAGCAGCTTAGACTGGTTAGTCACGCAGTATTTT	CASSLDWLVTQYF